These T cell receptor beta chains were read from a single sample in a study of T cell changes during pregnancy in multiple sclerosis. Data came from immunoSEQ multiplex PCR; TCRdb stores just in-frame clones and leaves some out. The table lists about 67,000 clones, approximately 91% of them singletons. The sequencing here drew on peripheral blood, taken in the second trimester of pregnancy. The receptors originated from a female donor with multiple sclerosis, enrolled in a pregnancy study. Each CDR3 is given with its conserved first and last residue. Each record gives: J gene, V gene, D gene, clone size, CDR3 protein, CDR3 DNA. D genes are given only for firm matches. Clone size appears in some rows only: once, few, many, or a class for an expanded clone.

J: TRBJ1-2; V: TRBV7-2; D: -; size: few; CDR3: CASGQNYGYTF; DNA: TGTGCCAGCGGACAGAACTATGGCTACACCTTC
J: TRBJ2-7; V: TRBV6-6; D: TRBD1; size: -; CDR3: CASSWGQGAKEQYF; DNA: TGTGCCAGCAGTTGGGGACAGGGGGCAAAGGAGCAGTACTTC
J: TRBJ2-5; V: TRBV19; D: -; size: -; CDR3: CASSDRWSKGDQYF; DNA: TGTGCCAGTAGTGATAGGTGGAGCAAAGGAGACCAGTACTTC
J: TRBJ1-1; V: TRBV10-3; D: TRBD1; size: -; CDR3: CAISRPEDRTSTEAFF; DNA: TGTGCCATCAGTCGGCCGGAGGACAGGACGAGCACTGAAGCTTTCTTT
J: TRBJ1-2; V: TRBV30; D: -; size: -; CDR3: CAWSREDRGYGYTF; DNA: TGTGCCTGGAGTCGGGAAGATAGAGGCTATGGCTACACCTTC
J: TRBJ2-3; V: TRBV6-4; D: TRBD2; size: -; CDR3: CASSPSSSGGADTQYF; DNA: TGTGCCAGCAGTCCCTCTTCTAGCGGGGGGGCAGATACGCAGTATTTT
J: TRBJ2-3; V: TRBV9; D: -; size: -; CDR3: CASSVSGFADTQYF; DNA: TGTGCCAGCAGCGTTTCAGGGTTCGCAGATACGCAGTATTTT
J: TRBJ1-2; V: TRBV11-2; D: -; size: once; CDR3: CASSSSGPIGYTF; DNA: TGTGCCAGCAGCTCGAGCGGGCCGATTGGCTACACCTTC
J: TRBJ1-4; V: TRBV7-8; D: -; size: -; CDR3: CASSLSWRNEKLFF; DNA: TGTGCCAGCAGCTTATCGTGGCGGAATGAAAAACTGTTTTTT
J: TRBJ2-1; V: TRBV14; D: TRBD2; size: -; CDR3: CASSLPWAGESNEQFF; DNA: TGTGCCAGCAGCCTTCCCTGGGCGGGAGAATCGAATGAGCAGTTCTTC
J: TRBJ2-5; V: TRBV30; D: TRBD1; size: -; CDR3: CAWSGGGQAQETQYF; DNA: TGTGCCTGGAGTGGTGGAGGACAGGCCCAAGAGACCCAGTACTTC
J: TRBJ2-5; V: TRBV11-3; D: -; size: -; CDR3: CASSSAQGRETQYF; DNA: TGTGCCAGCAGCTCAGCACAGGGCCGAGAGACCCAGTACTTC
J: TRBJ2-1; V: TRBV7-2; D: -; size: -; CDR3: CASSPPPDSNEQFF; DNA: TGTGCCAGCAGCCCGCCACCGGACAGCAATGAGCAGTTCTTC
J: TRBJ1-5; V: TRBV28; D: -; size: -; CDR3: CASSRQGRQHF; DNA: TGTGCCAGCAGCCGTCAGGGGCGCCAGCATTTT
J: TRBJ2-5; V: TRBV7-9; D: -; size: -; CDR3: CASTVSGGSETQYF; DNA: TGTGCCAGCACCGTTAGTGGAGGGTCAGAGACCCAGTACTTC
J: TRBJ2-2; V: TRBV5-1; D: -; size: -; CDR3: CASSFGTVTGELFF; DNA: TGCGCCAGCAGCTTTGGAACAGTTACCGGGGAGCTGTTTTTT
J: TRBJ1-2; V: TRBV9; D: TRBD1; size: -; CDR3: CASSVHEGAGGYTF; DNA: TGTGCCAGCAGCGTGCATGAGGGGGCAGGAGGCTACACCTTC
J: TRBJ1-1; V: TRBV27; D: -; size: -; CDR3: CASRVVRGGGDRIGEAFF; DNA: TGTGCCAGCAGGGTCGTGAGGGGCGGGGGTGACAGGATTGGGGAAGCTTTCTTT
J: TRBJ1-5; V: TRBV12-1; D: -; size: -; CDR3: CASSGTGDQPQHF; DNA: TGTGCCAGCAGCGGGACAGGGGATCAGCCCCAGCATTTT
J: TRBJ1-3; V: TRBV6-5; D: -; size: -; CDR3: CASSTRDTGRTIYF; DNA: TGTGCCAGCAGCACCCGGGACACCGGACGGACCATATATTTT
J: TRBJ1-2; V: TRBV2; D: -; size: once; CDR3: CASSLEAFGGYTF; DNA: TGTGCCAGCAGTTTGGAAGCCTTCGGGGGGTACACCTTC
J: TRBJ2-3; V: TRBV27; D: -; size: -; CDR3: CASSLITVSGADTQYF; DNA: TGTGCCAGCAGTTTAATAACAGTGTCAGGCGCAGATACGCAGTATTTT
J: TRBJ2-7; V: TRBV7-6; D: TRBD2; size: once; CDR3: CASSPAAGGSEQYF; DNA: TGTGCCAGCAGCCCCGCGGCGGGAGGTTCCGAGCAGTACTTC
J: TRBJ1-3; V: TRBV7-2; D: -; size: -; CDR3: CASSLKVPAEISGNTIYF; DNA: TGTGCCAGCAGCTTAAAGGTTCCCGCGGAGATCTCTGGAAACACCATATATTTT
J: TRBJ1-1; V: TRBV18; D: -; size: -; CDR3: CASSPDFHTEAFF; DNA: TGTGCCAGCTCCCCGGACTTCCACACTGAAGCTTTCTTT
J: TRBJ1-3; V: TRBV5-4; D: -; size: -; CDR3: CASSRSLDRDSGNTIYF; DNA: TGTGCCAGCAGCCGATCCCTCGACAGAGACTCTGGAAACACCATATATTTT
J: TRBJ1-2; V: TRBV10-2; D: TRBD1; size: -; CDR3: CASSQDRGGYTF; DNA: TGCGCCAGCAGCCAGGACAGGGGTGGCTACACCTTC
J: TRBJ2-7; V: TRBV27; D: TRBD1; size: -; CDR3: CASSSGQGVYEQYF; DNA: TGTGCCAGCAGTTCAGGACAGGGGGTTTACGAGCAGTACTTC
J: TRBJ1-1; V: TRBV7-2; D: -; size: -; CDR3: CASSPQMTEAFF; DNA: TGTGCCAGCAGCCCCCAAATGACTGAAGCTTTCTTT
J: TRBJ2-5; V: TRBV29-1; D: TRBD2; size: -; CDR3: CSGGLAGGETQYF; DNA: TGCAGCGGGGGACTAGCGGGAGGAGAGACCCAGTACTTC
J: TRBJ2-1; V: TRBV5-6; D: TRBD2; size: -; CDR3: CASSLAGTYNEQFF; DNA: TGTGCCAGCAGCTTAGCGGGGACCTACAATGAGCAGTTCTTC
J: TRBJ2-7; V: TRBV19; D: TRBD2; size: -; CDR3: CASSIASGAYEQYF; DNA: TGTGCCAGTAGTATAGCTAGCGGGGCCTACGAGCAGTACTTC
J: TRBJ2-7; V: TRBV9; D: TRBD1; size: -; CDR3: CASSAPRQGPIYEQYF; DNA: TGTGCCAGCAGCGCCCCCAGACAGGGACCCATTTACGAGCAGTACTTC
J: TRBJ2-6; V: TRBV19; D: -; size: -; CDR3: CASLSGANVLTF; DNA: TGTGCCAGTCTTTCTGGGGCCAACGTCCTGACTTTC
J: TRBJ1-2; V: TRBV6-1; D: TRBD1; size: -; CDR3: CASSGTGVGYTF; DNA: TGTGCCAGCAGCGGGACAGGGGTTGGCTACACCTTC
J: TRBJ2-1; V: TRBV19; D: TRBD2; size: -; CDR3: CASSILAGNQNEQFF; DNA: TGTGCCAGTAGTATACTAGCGGGGAACCAGAATGAGCAGTTCTTC
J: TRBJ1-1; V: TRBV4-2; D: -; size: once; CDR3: CASSQVEIGGAEAFF; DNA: TGTGCCAGCAGCCAAGTCGAGATCGGGGGAGCTGAAGCTTTCTTT
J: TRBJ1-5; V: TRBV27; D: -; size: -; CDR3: CASSFTGMGQPQHF; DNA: TGTGCCAGCAGCTTTACAGGGATGGGTCAGCCCCAGCATTTT
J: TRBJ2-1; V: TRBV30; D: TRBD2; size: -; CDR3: CAWSPGLADYTYNEQFF; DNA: TGTGCCTGGAGTCCGGGACTAGCCGATTACACCTACAATGAGCAGTTCTTC
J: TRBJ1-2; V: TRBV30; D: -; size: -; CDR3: CAWSVLGQGGYTF; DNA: TGTGCCTGGAGTGTGTTGGGGCAGGGTGGCTACACCTTC
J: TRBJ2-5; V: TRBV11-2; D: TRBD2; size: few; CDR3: CASSYWTSGRAEEETQYF; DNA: TGTGCCAGCAGCTACTGGACTAGCGGGAGGGCCGAGGAGGAGACCCAGTACTTC